The sequence of this TCR beta chain was determined in a study of cytomegalovirus exposure and HLA in healthy donors. With 60 Vbeta and 13 Jbeta primers, the PCR was carried out. The protocol was immunoSEQ multiplex PCR, while the TCRdb copy is restricted to in-frame clones and leaves out a portion. The sample holds some 67,000 clones, less than 80% seen once. At least ten counts were recorded for this clone. The TCR sequence derives from a man in his sixties in good health and CMV-seropositive. The sequenced sample was PBMCs.

CDR3 nucleotide sequence: TGTGCCAGCACTTCCGGGGACACCGGGGAGCTGTTTTTT. Encoded protein: CASTSGDTGELFF. The chain combines TRBV6-4 with TRBJ2-2; perhaps TRBD2 as D (5 bases). Germline V gene data show CDR1 as MRHNA and CDR2 as SNTAGT. The CDR3 is 13 residues long. The V and J ends lost 7 bases and 3 bases respectively, with 9 bases between them.